This entry describes one T cell receptor (beta chain). Assay used: immunoSEQ multiplex PCR; TCRdb lists only in-frame clones, some missing. The repertoire holds some 200,000 clones, with around four fifths as singletons. This sample is part of a study of blood T cell repertoires in COVID-19. Source material: peripheral blood. This sequence was found in a man between 25 and 39 years old with active or convalescent COVID-19.

CDR3 residues: CAWSVGQFNEKLFF. CDR3 sequence (DNA): TGTGCCTGGAGTGTCGGACAGTTTAATGAAAAACTGTTTTTT. This chain links TRBV30 with TRBJ1-4, with D perhaps TRBD1 (6 bases). Germline CDR1 and CDR2: GTSNPN and SVGIG (reference sequence). V lost 0 bases and J 4 bases, leaving 9 bases between the germline ends. CDR3 length equals 14 residues.